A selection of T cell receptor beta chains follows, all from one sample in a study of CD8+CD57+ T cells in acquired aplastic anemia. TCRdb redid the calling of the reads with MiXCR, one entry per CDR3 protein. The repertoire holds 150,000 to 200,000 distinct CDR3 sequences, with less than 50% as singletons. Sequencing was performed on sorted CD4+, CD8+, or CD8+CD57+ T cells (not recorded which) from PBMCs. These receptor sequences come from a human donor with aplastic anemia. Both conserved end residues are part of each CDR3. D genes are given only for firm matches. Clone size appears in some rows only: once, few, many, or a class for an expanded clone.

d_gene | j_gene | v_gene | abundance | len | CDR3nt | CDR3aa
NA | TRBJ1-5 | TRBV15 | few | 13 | TGTGCCACCAGCATTAATAGCAATCAGCCCCAGCATTTT | CATSINSNQPQHF
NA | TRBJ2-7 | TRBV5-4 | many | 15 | TGTGCCAGCAGCCCTGGGACTTCTTCCTCCTACGAGCAGTACTTC | CASSPGTSSSYEQYF
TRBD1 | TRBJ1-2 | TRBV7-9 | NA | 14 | TGTGCCAGCAGCTTTTTGGACAGGGGGTATGGCTACACCTTC | CASSFLDRGYGYTF
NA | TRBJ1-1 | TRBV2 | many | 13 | TGTGCCAGCGGGGTTTCGATGAACACTGAAGCTTTCTTT | CASGVSMNTEAFF
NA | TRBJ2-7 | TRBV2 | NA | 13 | TGTGCCAGCATAGCAGGGAACTCCTACGAGCAGTACTTC | CASIAGNSYEQYF
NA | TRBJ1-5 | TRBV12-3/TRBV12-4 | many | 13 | TGTGCCAGCAGGGATGAGAATGATCAGCCCCAGCATTTT | CASRDENDQPQHF
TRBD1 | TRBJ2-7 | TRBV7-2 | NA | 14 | TGTGCCAGCAGCATCGACAGGGGTGGCTACGAGCAGTACTTC | CASSIDRGGYEQYF
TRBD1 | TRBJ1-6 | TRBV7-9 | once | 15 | TGTGCCAGCAGCGGCGACAGGGGGCGAAATTCACCCCTCCACTTT | CASSGDRGRNSPLHF
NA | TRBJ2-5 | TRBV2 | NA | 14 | TGTGCCAGCAGCGATGCCGGGACCCAAGAGACCCAGTACTTC | CASSDAGTQETQYF
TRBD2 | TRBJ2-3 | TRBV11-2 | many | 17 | TGTGCCAGCAGCTTATACTCCGGACGGGGGGGAACAGATACGCAGTATTTT | CASSLYSGRGGTDTQYF
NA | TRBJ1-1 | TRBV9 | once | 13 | TGTGCCAGCAGCGTAGGGGACGAGACTGAAGCTTTCTTT | CASSVGDETEAFF
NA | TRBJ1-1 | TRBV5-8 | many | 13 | TGTGCCAGCAGCCTCGGTCTGAACACTGAAGCTTTCTTT | CASSLGLNTEAFF
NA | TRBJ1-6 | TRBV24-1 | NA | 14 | TGTGCCACCAGTGATTTCGCAGGCCATTCACCCCTCCACTTT | CATSDFAGHSPLHF
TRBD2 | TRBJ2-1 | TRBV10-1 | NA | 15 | TGCGCCAGCAGTGACAGGACTAGCGGCAACAATGAGCAGTTCTTC | CASSDRTSGNNEQFF
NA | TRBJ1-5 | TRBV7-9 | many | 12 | TGTGCCAGCAGCCAGGGGAATCAGCCCCAGCATTTT | CASSQGNQPQHF
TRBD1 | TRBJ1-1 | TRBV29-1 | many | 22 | TGCAGCGTTGAAGACGACTTGAGACAGGGAGTCGGGGTTAGTCGTCCGTCGGGTGAAGCTTTCTTT | CSVEDDLRQGVGVSRPSGEAFF
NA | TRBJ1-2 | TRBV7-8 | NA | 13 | TGTGCCAGCAGCTTAGGATTTAACTATGGCTACACCTTC | CASSLGFNYGYTF
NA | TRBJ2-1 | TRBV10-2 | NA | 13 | TGCGCCAGCAGTGAGTTCTCGAACAATGAGCAGTTCTTC | CASSEFSNNEQFF
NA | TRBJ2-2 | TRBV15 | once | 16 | TGTGCCACCCGAGGATCGGGAATCGGGGTCACCGGGGAGCTGTTTTTT | CATRGSGIGVTGELFF
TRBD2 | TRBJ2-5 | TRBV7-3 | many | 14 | TGTGCCAGCAGCTTAACCGGGGGGCAAGAGACCCAGTACTTC | CASSLTGGQETQYF
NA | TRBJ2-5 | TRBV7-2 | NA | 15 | TGTGCCAGCAGCTTATCGAGGGGGAGCGGTGAGACCCAGTACTTC | CASSLSRGSGETQYF
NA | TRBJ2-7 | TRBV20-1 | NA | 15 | TGCAGTGCTAGAGCCAGGACAGTGGATCCCTACGTGCAGTACTTC | CSARARTVDPYVQYF
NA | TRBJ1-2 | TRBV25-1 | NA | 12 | TGTGCAAGCAATTCGGGAACCAGTTTTTACACCTTC | CASNSGTSFYTF
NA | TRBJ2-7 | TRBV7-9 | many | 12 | TGTGCCAGCAGCTTAGGTGGAGACGAGCAGTACTTC | CASSLGGDEQYF
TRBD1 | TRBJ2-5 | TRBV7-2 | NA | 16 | TGTGCCAGCAGCTTAGGGACAGGGTTATCCCAAGAGACCCAGTACTTC | CASSLGTGLSQETQYF
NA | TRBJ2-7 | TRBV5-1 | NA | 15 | TGCGCCAGCAGCTTGGTCGGCGGCAGGGTGGACGAGCAGTACTTC | CASSLVGGRVDEQYF
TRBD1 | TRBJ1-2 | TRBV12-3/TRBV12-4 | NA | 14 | TGTGCCAGCAGTTTTATAGGGGGCCTCCTAAATTACACCTTC | CASSFIGGLLNYTF
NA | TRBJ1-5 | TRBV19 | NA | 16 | TGTGCCAGTAGTTGGGGGACTTCTTTGTGGAGACAGCCCCAGCATTTT | CASSWGTSLWRQPQHF
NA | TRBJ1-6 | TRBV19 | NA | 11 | TGTGCCAGTAGTTCCCTGGACTTTCTCCACTTT | CASSSLDFLHF
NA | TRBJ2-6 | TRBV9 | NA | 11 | TGTGCCAGCAGCGCGGACAACGTCCTGACTTTC | CASSADNVLTF
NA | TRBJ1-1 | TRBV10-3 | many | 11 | TGTGCCATCAGTGAGCTTGGCCGAGCTTTCTTT | CAISELGRAFF
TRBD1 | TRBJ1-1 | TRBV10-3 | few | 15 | TGTGCCATCAGTGAGAGGGACAGAGCGGACACTGAAGCTTTCTTT | CAISERDRADTEAFF
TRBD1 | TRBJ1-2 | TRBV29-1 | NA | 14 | TGCAGCGTTGTTCTAACAGGGGGGGACTATGGCTACACCTTC | CSVVLTGGDYGYTF
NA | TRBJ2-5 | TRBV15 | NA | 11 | TGTGCCACCAGCAGAGAGGAGACCCAGTACTTC | CATSREETQYF
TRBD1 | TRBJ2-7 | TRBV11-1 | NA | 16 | TGTGCCAGCAGCCCACTAGACGGGACAGCCACCTACGAGCAGTACTTC | CASSPLDGTATYEQYF
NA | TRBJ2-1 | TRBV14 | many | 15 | TGTGCCAGCAGCCAATGGGGGGTCCTCTACAATGAGCAGTTCTTC | CASSQWGVLYNEQFF
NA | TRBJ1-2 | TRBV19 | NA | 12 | TGTGCCACTTACCACGCAAGTTATGGCTACACCTTC | CATYHASYGYTF
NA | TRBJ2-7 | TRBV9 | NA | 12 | TGTGCCAGCAGCGTAGACAACTACGAGCAGTACTTC | CASSVDNYEQYF
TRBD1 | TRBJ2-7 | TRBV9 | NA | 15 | TGTGCCAGCAGCGTAGGTTGGGGACAGGGCTACGAGCAGTACTTC | CASSVGWGQGYEQYF
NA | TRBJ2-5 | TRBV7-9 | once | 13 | TGTGCCAGCATGGTCTGGGGGGAAGAGACCCAGTACTTC | CASMVWGEETQYF
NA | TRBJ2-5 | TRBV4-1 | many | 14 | TGCGCCAGCAGCCAAGTCTACGGTTGGGAGACCCAGTACTTC | CASSQVYGWETQYF
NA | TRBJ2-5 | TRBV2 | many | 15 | TGTGCCAGCAGTGAAGATGCCGGCTGGGAAGAGACCCAGTACTTC | CASSEDAGWEETQYF
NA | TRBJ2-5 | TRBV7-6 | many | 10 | TGTGCCAGCAGAGGAGAGACCCAGTACTTC | CASRGETQYF
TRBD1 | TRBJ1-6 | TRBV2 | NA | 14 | TGTGCCAGCAGTAGGGACAGGATTTGGTCACCCCTCCACTTT | CASSRDRIWSPLHF
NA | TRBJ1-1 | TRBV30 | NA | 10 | TGTGCCTGGGGACCCCCTGAAGCTTTCTTT | CAWGPPEAFF
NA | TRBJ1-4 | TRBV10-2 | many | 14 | TGCGCCAGCATACAACACCCGGGAGCTGAAAAACTGTTTTTT | CASIQHPGAEKLFF
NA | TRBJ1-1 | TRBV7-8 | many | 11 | TGTGCCAGCATGATGAACACTGAAGCTTTCTTT | CASMMNTEAFF
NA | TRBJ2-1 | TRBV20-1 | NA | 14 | TGCAGTGCTAGATCGGGGAGCTCCTACAATGAGCAGTTCTTC | CSARSGSSYNEQFF
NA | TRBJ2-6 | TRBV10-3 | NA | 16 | TGTGCCATCAGTGAGGACGGTCTCTCTGGGGCCAACGTCCTGACTTTC | CAISEDGLSGANVLTF
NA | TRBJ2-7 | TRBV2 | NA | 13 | TGTGCCAGCAGTCTAACCTCCGTCTACGAGCAGTACTTC | CASSLTSVYEQYF
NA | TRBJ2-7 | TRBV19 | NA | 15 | TGTGCCAGTAGTCTTCACCGGGACGGGACCTACGAGCAGTACTTC | CASSLHRDGTYEQYF